This T cell receptor (beta chain) was retrieved from a study of human T cells and chemical hapten exposure (dated by TCRdb to the early 2020s). In the study overall: For sensitization, 2% DPC in acetone was applied to a roughly 2 cm by roughly 2 cm area of upper inner arm skin. In alopecia patients, the study followed how the peripheral blood TCR repertoire changed in vivo over primary and secondary sensitization to diphenylcyclopropenone (DPC), a hapten. Weekly therapeutic DPC doses were additionally applied to the scalp of patients throughout the roughly 25-week study period. Libraries were pooled for sequencing, and variation in per-sample TCR yields was attributed mainly to small differences in library volumes within the pool. Some 29 alopecia patients gave blood for TCR sequencing at one to four time points (pre-sensitization, 2, 6 and 24 weeks). Patient blood was sampled pre-sensitization (week 0) and at 2, 6 and about 24 weeks after DPC sensitization. Patch testing on the upper back used Finn chambers containing 0.01% DPC, with scoring done after 6 days according to International Contact Dermatitis Research Group standards. The patient cohort, mostly female, included alopecia areata with under or over 50% scalp involvement, alopecia totalis and alopecia universalis. Broader findings and caveats from the paper: A positive correlation was found between the number of PT1 expanded TCRs and patch test score, with significance reached at thresholds 8, 16 and 32 but not 4. Significantly more large CDR3 similarity clusters were formed by expanded TCRs than by pre-sensitization or healthy control sets, consistent with antigen-driven responses. DPC sensitization did not change how many TCRs were above 1 in 1000 frequency, and no evidence was found of alterations in global repertoire structure. All patients had alopecia, a presumed autoimmune disease, so their immune response might differ from that of healthy individuals. Repeated subsampling changed both the strength of the expansion versus patch-test correlation and the threshold at which the correlation became significant.

Library construction relied on RACE. The listed sequencing device is NextSeq 500. During library preparation, unique molecular identifiers were attached to individual cDNA molecules so that TCRs could be counted quantitatively and reproducibly. From each blood RNA sample, both TCR alpha and TCR beta chains were sequenced. In the source study's methods: A median of roughly 98,000 TCRs per sample was observed, with a range of about 23,224 to 750,000. The Decombinator software suite was used to annotate V, J and CDR3 in the TCR reads. To make PS versus PT1 abundance plots, every sample was subsampled to the same number of TCRs (28,000). TCRs were defined as expanded if absent before sensitization and observed at least eight times at the 2-week time point. In TCRdb, the public reads were trimmed at Q25 with fastp and aligned with MiXCR, with productive beta chains retained. A single entry per CDR3 protein holds the most common genes and DNA from its merged rows. It is TCRdb's table, rather than the study itself, that gives the V and J calls and clone size. Within this sample are a few hundred thousand distinct CDR3 sequences, with roughly 7.7% of them counted one time only. The ten largest account for roughly 1.2% of the sample.

According to the study, the label for this sample's time point signals: pre-sensitization, week 0. According to the study, the label for this sample's treatment or condition signals: therapeutic diphenylcyclopropenone sensitization with weekly scalp DPC. Blood at each patch-test visit was drawn before the patch test was applied. Patients were eligible if aged 18 to 70, diagnosed with alopecia and judged suitable for DPC therapy, and pregnant patients were excluded. Total RNA was extracted from unfractionated whole blood that had been collected in Tempus Blood RNA tubes. Via the germline V gene, CDR1 is LGHNA and CDR2 YSLEER. Cut back by 0 bases and 4 bases, the V and J ends lie 13 bases apart. Including the terminal cysteine and phenylalanine, the CDR3 comprises 16 residues. The DNA shown is the 48-base CDR3, in frame from base 1. As for this clonotype: Its antigen remains undetermined. No much larger clone exists at a distance of one base, and base qualities are not known.

The source is a man between 18 and 35 years old with alopecia areata. Some clones in this sample may be carry-over from other donors' samples. The chain is assembled from TRBV4-3 and TRBJ1-3, and the D gene may be TRBD1, 5 bases matching. Specimen: whole blood, collected in connection with sensitization to the hapten diphenylcyclopropenone (DPC). The CDR3 has the sequence CASSQDTGASGNTIYF. DNA sequence: TGCGCCAGCAGCCAAGATACCGGGGCGTCCGGAAACACCATATATTTT.